This T cell receptor (beta chain) emerged from a study of T cell responses to AZD1222 COVID-19 vaccine. CDR1 and CDR2 from the germline V gene are LGHNA and YSLEER. The CDR3 consists of 16 residues. Between the trimmed V and J ends, which lost 0 bases and 1 base, there was a span of 11 bases. The table came from immunoSEQ multiplex PCR; TCRdb's copy has only in-frame clones and leaves some out. The sample records 4,500 or so clones, around 89% being singletons. The chain couples TRBV4-3 to TRBJ2-3; no clear D gene. The receptor's source is an adult who received the AZD1222 COVID-19 vaccine. The source was peripheral blood, collected 28 days after the second AZD1222 dose. The CDR3 region is CASSQERDTGTDTQYF. The CDR3, as DNA: TGCGCCAGCAGCCAAGAAAGGGATACGGGCACAGATACGCAGTATTTT.